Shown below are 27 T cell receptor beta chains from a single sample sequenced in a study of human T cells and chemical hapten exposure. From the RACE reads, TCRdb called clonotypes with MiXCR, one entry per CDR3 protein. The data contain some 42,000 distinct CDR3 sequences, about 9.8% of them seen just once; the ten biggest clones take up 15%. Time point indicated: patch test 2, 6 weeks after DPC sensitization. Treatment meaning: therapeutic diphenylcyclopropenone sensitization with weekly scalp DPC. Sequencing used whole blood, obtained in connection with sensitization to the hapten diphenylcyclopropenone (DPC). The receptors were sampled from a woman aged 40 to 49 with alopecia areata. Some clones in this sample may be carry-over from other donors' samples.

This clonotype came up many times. CDR3 sequence: CASSFLLAVVNQPQHF. As DNA, the CDR3 is TGTGCCAGCAGTTTTCTATTGGCAGTCGTCAATCAGCCCCAGCATTTT. J is TRBJ1-5 and V is TRBV12-3 or TRBV12-4, with D unresolved. The CDR3 contains 16 residues. Trimming cost V 3 bases and J 3 bases, with 15 bases left between them.

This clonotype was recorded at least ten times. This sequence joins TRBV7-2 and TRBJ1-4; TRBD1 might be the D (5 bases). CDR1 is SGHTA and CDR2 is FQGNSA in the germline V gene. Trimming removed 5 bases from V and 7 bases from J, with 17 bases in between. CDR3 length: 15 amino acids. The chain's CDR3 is CASSPEGREVEKLFF. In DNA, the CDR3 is TGTGCCAGCAGCCCAGAGGGCAGGGAGGTTGAAAAACTGTTTTTT. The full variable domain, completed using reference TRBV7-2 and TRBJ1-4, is GAGVSQSPSNKVTEKGKDVELRCDPISGHTALYWYRQSLGQGLEFLIYFQGNSAPDKSGLPSDRFSAERTGGSVSTLTIQRTQQEDSAVYLCASSPEGREVEKLFFGSGTQLSVL.

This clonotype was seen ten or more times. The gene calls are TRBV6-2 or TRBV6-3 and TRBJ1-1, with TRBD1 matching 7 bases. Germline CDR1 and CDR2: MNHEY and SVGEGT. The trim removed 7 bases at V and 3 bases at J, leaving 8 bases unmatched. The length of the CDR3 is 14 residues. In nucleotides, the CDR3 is TGTGCCAGCACTCCGACAGGGAAGGACACTGAAGCTTTCTTT. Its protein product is CASTPTGKDTEAFF.

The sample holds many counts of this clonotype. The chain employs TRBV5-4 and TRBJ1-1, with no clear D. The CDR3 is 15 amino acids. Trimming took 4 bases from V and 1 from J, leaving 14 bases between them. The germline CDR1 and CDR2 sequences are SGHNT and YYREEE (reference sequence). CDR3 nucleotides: TGTGCCAGCAGCCTACCGGACGGTCAGAACACTGAAGCTTTCTTT. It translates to CASSLPDGQNTEAFF.

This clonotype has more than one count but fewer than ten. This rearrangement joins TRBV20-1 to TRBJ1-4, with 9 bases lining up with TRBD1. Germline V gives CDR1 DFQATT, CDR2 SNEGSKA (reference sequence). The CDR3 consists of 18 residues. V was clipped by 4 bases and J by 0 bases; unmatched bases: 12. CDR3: CSATPGTGLTATNEKLFF. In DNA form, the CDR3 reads TGCAGTGCTACCCCCGGGACAGGGTTAACGGCAACTAATGAAAAACTGTTTTTT.

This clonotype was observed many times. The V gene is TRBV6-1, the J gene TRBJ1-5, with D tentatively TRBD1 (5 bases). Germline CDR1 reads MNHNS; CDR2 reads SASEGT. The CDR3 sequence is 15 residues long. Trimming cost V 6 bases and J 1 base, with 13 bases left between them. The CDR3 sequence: CASSEVGLSNQPQHF. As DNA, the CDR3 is TGTGCCAGCAGCGAGGTGGGGCTCAGCAATCAGCCCCAGCATTTT.

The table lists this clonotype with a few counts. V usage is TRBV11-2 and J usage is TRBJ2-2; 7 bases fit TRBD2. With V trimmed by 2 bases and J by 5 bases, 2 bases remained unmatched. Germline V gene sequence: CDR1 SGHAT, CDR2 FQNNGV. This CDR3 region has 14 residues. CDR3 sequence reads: CASSLFGGTGELFF. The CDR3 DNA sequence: TGTGCCAGCAGCTTATTCGGGGGGACCGGGGAGCTGTTTTTT.

CDR3 residues: CASSQDQPLTDTQYF. The CDR3 DNA reads as TGTGCCAGCAGCCAAGACCAGCCGCTCACAGATACGCAGTATTTT. The V gene is TRBV3-1, the J gene TRBJ2-3, with D uncertain. This CDR3 comprises 15 residues. Trimming shortened V by 0 bases and J by 2 bases, and 9 bases separated the two germline ends. Germline CDR1 reads LGHDT; CDR2 reads YNNKEL (reference sequence).

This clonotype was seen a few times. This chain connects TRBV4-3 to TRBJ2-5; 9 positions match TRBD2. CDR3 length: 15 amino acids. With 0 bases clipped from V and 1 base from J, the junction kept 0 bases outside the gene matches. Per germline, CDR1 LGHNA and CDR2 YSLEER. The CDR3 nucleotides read TGCGCCAGCAGCCAAGAGCGGGGGGGCCAAGAGACCCAGTACTTC. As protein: CASSQERGGQETQYF.

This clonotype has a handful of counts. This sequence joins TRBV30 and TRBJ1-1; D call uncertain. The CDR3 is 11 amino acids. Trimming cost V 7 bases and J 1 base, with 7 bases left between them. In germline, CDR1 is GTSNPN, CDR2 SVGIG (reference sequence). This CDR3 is CASERNTEAFF. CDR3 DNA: TGTGCCTCCGAGAGGAACACTGAAGCTTTCTTT.

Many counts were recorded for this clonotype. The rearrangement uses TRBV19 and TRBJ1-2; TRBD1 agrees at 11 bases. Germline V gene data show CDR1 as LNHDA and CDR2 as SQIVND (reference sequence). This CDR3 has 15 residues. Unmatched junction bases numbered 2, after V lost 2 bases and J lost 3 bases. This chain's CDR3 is CASSIRTGGDYGYTF. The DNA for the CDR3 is TGTGCCAGTAGTATAAGGACAGGGGGCGACTATGGCTACACCTTC.

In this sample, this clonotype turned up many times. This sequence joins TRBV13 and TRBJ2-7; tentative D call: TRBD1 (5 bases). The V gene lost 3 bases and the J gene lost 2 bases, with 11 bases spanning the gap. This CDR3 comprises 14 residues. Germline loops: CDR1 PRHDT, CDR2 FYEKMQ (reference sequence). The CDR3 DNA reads TGTGCCAGCAGCTTGTACACAGGTCCCTACGAGCAGTACTTC. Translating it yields CASSLYTGPYEQYF. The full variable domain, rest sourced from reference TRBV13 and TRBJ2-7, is AAGVIQSPRHLIKEKRETATLKCYPIPRHDTVYWYQQGPGQDPQFLISFYEKMQSDKGSIPDRFSAQQFSDYHSELNMSSLELGDSALYFCASSLYTGPYEQYFGPGTRLTVT.

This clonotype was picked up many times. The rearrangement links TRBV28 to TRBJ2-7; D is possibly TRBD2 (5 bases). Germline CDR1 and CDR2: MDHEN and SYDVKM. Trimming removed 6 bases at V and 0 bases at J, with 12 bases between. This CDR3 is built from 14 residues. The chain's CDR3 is CASREAGSSYEQYF. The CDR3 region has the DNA TGTGCCAGCAGAGAGGCTGGGAGCTCCTACGAGCAGTACTTC.

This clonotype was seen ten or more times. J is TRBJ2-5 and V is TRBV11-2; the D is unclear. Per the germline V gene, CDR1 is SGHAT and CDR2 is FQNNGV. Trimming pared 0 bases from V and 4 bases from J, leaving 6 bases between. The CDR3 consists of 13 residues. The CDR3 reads CASSLDLRETQYF. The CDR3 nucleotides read TGTGCCAGCAGCTTAGATTTACGAGAGACCCAGTACTTC.

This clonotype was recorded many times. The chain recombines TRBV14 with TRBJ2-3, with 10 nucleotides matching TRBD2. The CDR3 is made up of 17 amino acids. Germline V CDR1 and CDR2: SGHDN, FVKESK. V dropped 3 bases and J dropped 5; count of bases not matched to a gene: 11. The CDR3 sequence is CASSHRLAGLGGDTQYF. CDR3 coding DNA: TGTGCCAGCAGCCACCGACTAGCGGGCCTCGGCGGAGATACGCAGTATTTT.

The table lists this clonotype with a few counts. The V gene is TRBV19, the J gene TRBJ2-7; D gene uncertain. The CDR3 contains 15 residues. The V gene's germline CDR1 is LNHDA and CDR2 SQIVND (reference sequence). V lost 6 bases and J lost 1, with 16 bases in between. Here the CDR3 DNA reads TGTGCCAGTAGACCAAACGACCACTCATCCTACGAGCAGTACTTC. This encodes CASRPNDHSSYEQYF.

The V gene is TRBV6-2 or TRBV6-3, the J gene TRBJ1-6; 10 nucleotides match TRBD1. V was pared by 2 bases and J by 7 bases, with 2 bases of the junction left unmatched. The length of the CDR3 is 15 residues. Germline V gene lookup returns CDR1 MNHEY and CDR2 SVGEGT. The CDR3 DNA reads TGTGCCAGCAGTTACGGGACAGGGGAGAATTCACCCCTCCACTTT. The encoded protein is CASSYGTGENSPLHF.

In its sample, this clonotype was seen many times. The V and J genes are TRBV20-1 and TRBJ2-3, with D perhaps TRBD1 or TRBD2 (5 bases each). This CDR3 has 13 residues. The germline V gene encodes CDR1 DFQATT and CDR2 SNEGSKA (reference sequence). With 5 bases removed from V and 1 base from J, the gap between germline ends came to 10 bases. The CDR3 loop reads CSAVRDGTDTQYF. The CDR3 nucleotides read TGCAGTGCTGTCCGGGACGGCACAGATACGCAGTATTTT.

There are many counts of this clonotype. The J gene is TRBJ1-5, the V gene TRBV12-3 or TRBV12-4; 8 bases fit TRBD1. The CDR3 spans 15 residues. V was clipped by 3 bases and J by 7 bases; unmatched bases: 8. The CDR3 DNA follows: TGTGCCAGCAGTTTTGGGCAGGGGGCGCGGCAGCCCCAGCATTTT. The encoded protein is CASSFGQGARQPQHF.

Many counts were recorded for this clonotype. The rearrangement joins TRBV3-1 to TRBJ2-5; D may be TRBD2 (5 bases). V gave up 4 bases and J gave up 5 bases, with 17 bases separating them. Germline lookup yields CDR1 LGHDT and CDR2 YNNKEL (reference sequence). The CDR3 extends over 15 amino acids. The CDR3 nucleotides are TGTGCCAGCAGCCCCGTCTCAGCCCGAGGGGAGACCCAGTACTTC. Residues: CASSPVSARGETQYF.

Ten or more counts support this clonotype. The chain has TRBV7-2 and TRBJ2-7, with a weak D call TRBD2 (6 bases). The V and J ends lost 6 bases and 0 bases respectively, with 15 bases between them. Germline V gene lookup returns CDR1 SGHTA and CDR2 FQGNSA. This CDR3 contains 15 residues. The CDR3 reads CASRGNSGPSYEQYF. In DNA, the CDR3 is TGTGCCAGCAGGGGAAATAGCGGCCCCTCCTACGAGCAGTACTTC.

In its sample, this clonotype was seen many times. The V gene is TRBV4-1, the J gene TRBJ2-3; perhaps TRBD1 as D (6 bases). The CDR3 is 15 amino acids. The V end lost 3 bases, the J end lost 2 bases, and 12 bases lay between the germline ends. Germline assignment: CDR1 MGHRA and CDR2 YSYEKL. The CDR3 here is CASSHYTGITDTQYF. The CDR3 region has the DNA TGCGCCAGCAGCCACTACACAGGGATCACAGATACGCAGTATTTT.

CDR3 nucleotide sequence: TGCGCCAGCAGCCAAACCGGTAGGGGCACTGAAGCTTTCTTT. It specifies CASSQTGRGTEAFF. This chain links TRBV4-1 with TRBJ1-1; D is possibly TRBD1 (5 bases). The CDR3 is made up of 14 amino acids. In germline, CDR1 is MGHRA, CDR2 YSYEKL. V lost 2 bases and J 4 bases, leaving 11 bases between the germline ends.

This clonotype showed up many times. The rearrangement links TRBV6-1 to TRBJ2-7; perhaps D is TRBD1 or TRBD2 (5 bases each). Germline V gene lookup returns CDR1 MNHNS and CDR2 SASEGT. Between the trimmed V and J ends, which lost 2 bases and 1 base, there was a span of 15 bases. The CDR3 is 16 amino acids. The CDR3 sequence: CASSERAGTPSYEQYF. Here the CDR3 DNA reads TGTGCCAGCAGTGAAAGAGCCGGGACCCCTTCCTACGAGCAGTACTTC.

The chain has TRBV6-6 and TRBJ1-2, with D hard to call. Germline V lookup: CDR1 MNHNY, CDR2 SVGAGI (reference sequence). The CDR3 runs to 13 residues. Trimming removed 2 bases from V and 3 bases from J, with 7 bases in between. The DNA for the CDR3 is TGTGCCAGCAGTTACGGGAAAGACTATGGCTACACCTTC. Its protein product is CASSYGKDYGYTF.

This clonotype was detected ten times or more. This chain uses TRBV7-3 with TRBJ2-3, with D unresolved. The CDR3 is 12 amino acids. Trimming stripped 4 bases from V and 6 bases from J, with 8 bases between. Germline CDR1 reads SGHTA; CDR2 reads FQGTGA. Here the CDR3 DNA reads TGTGCCAGCAGCTCTCCTGGGGATACGCAGTATTTT. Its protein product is CASSSPGDTQYF.

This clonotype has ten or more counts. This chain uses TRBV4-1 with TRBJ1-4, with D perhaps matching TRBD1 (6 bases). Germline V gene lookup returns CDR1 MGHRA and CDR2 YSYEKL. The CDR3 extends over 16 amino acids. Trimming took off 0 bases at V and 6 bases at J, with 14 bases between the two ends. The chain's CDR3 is CASSQEGGNRYEKLFF. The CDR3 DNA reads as TGCGCCAGCAGCCAAGAAGGGGGGAATCGGTATGAAAAACTGTTTTTT.